This TCR beta chain was obtained from a study of spatial heterogeneity in lung cancer. About the research overall: Combinations of a unique TCR and a UMI were tallied in raw reads, and on average each appeared more than ten times.

One entry per CDR3 protein results from TCRdb running MiXCR on the 5' RACE reads. There are just under 450 distinct CDR3 sequences in the sample; approximately 9.1% occur only once, and approximately 28% lies in the top ten. The time point here: sample taken at primary tumor resection. The donors comprised roughly 71 untreated early-stage non-small cell lung cancer patients. TCRs were sequenced from unsorted whole RNA of tumor, nontumor lung or PBMC. In germline, CDR1 is KGHDR, CDR2 SFDVKD. The CDR3 is 15 residues long. Trimming shortened V by 1 base and J by 9 bases, and 15 bases separated the two germline ends. Many counts were recorded for this clonotype.

The material was normal lung tissue next to the tumor, obtained at surgery. The TCR sequence derives from a female donor with early-stage non-small cell lung cancer. The chain is built from TRBV24-1 and TRBJ2-1; a possible D gene is TRBD2 (5 bases). The CDR3 coding sequence is TGTGCCACCAGTGATTTATTTCGGGGAGATGGTGAGCAGTTCTTC. This translates into CATSDLFRGDGEQFF.